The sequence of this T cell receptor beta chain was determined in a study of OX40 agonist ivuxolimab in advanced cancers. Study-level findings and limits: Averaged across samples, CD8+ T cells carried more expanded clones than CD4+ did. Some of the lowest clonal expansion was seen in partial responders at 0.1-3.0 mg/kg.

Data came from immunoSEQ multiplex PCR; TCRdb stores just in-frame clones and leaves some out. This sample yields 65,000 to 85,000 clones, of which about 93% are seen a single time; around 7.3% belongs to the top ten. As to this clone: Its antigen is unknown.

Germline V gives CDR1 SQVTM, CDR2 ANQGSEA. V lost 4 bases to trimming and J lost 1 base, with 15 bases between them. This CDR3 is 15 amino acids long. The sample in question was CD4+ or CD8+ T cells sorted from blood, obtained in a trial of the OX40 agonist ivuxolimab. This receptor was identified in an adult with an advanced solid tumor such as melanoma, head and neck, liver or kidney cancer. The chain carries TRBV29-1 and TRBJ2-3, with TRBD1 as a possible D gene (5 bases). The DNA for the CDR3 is TGCAGCGTTGTTCAGATAGGGGTGGGCACAGATACGCAGTATTTT. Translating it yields CSVVQIGVGTDTQYF.